This T cell receptor (beta chain) was retrieved from a study of T cell responses to AZD1222 COVID-19 vaccine. Overall study results and limits: Targets within unmutated variant regions were reportedly found for nearly half of spike-specific TCRs. Mostly white British, mostly female donors; authors suggested clonal diversity may be underestimated.

The assay was immunoSEQ multiplex PCR, and TCRdb's table has in-frame clones only and misses some. The sample holds around 110,000 clones; around 91% are singletons and the top ten take 22%. The CDR3 has 15 residues. The trim removed 2 bases at V and 6 bases at J, leaving 12 bases unmatched. The V gene's germline CDR1 is GTSNPN and CDR2 SVGIG (reference sequence). In its sample, this clone was seen once. Antigen: not known. The receptor was derived from an adult in good health. The chain recombines TRBV30 with TRBJ1-2; TRBD1 matches 7 bases. This specimen was peripheral blood, taken on day 0 of AZD1222 vaccination. The CDR3 loop reads CAWSLVATGRHGYTF. The CDR3, as DNA: TGTGCCTGGAGTCTAGTGGCGACAGGGCGACATGGCTACACCTTC.